The 5 T cell receptor beta chains below all came from one sample that was sequenced in a study of cytomegalovirus exposure and HLA in healthy donors. Both 60 Vbeta primers and 13 Jbeta primers went into the PCR. TCRdb's table, derived via immunoSEQ multiplex PCR, lists solely in-frame clones and lacks some. The data contain roughly 130,000 clones, roughly three fifths of them singletons. Source material: PBMCs. The source is a middle-aged woman in good health and CMV-seropositive.

This clone turned up a few times. The genes are TRBV5-1 and TRBJ1-1; 9 bases map to TRBD1. Germline-derived CDR1 and CDR2 are SGHRS and YFSETQ. This CDR3 has 13 amino acids. V trimming: 4 bases; J trimming: 4 bases; junction bases outside the gene matches: 2. CDR3 protein: CASSRDRVTEAFF. As DNA, the CDR3 is TGCGCCAGCAGCCGGGACAGGGTCACTGAAGCTTTCTTT.

The V gene is TRBV27, the J gene TRBJ2-7; 10 bases line up with TRBD1. This CDR3 has 14 residues. V trimming: 8 bases; J trimming: 7 bases; junction bases outside the gene matches: 11. Germline CDR1 is MNHEY and CDR2 is SMNVEV (reference sequence). The CDR3 loop reads CASRRDRGPGEQYF. The DNA of the CDR3 is TGTGCCAGCCGGAGGGACAGGGGCCCGGGGGAGCAGTACTTC.

The genes are TRBV5-1 and TRBJ1-5, with 10 bases lining up with TRBD1. Germline V gene data show CDR1 as SGHRS and CDR2 as YFSETQ. V trimming: 0 bases; J trimming: 4 bases; junction bases outside the gene matches: 4. This CDR3 is built from 16 residues. The CDR3 loop reads CASSLDGQGVNQPQHF. As DNA, the CDR3 is TGCGCCAGCAGCTTGGATGGACAGGGGGTAAATCAGCCCCAGCATTTT.

The chain joins TRBV7-2 to TRBJ1-1, with D possibly TRBD1 on 6 matching bases. The V gene's germline CDR1 is SGHTA and CDR2 FQGNSA. CDR3 size: 14 residues. V lost 4 bases and J lost 4, with 13 bases in between. This chain's CDR3 is CASSSQGGFTEAFF. The CDR3 DNA is TGTGCCAGCAGCTCACAGGGAGGGTTCACTGAAGCTTTCTTT.

The chain joins TRBV6-6 to TRBJ1-1; unclear D gene. V was shortened by 4 bases and J by 0 bases, with 6 bases between the two germline ends. There are 13 residues in the CDR3. Germline V gene sequence: CDR1 MNHNY, CDR2 SVGAGI (reference sequence). The CDR3 nucleotides read TGTGCCAGCAGTTCACCGGTGAACACTGAAGCTTTCTTT. It translates to CASSSPVNTEAFF.